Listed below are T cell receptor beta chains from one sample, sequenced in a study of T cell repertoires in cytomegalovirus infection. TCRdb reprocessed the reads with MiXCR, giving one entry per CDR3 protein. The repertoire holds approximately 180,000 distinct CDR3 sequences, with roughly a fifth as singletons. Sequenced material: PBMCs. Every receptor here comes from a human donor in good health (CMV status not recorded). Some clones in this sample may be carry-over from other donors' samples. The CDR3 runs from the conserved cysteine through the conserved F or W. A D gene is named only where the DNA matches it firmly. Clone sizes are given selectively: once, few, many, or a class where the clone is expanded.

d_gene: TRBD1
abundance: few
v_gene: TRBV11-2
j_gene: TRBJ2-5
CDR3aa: CASSPGQEETQYF
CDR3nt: TGTGCCAGCAGCCCCGGACAGGAAGAGACCCAGTACTTC

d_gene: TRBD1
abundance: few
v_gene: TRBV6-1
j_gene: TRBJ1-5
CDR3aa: CASSERQGNQPQHF
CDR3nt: TGTGCCAGCAGTGAAAGACAGGGGAATCAGCCCCAGCATTTT

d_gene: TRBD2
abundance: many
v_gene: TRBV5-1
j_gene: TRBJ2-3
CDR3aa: CASSPSGTDTQYF
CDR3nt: TGTGCCAGCAGCCCTAGCGGGACGGATACGCAGTATTTT

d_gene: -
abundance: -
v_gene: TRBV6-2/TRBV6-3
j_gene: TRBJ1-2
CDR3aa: CASRGQLNYGYTF
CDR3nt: TGTGCCAGCAGAGGACAGCTGAACTATGGCTACACCTTC

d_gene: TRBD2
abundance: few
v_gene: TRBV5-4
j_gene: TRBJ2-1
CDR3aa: CASSLGRGLASGEQFF
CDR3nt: TGTGCCAGCAGCTTGGGCCGAGGACTAGCCTCCGGTGAGCAGTTCTTC

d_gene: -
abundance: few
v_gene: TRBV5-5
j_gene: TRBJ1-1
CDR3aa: CASSFGHPNTEAFF
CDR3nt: TGTGCCAGCAGCTTCGGACATCCGAACACTGAAGCTTTCTTT

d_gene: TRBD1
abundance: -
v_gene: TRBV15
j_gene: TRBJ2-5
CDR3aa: CATSIGTGVQTQYF
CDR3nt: TGTGCCACCAGCATCGGGACAGGGGTACAGACCCAGTACTTC

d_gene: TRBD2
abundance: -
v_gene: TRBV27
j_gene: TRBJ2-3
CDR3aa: CASSRREFEDTQYF
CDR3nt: TGTGCCAGCAGTCGGCGGGAGTTTGAGGATACGCAGTATTTT

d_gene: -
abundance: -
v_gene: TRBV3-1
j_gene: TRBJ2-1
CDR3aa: CASSQAGIGGRNEQFF
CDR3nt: TGTGCCAGCAGCCAAGCAGGGATAGGGGGACGAAATGAGCAGTTCTTC

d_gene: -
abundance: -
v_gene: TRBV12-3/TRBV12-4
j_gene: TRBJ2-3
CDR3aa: CASRDPPDTQYF
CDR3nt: TGTGCCAGCCGTGACCCCCCAGATACGCAGTATTTT

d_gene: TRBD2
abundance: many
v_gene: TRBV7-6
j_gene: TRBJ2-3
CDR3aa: CASSAGRTRSTDTQYF
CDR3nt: TGTGCCAGCAGCGCCGGACGGACTAGAAGCACAGATACGCAGTATTTT